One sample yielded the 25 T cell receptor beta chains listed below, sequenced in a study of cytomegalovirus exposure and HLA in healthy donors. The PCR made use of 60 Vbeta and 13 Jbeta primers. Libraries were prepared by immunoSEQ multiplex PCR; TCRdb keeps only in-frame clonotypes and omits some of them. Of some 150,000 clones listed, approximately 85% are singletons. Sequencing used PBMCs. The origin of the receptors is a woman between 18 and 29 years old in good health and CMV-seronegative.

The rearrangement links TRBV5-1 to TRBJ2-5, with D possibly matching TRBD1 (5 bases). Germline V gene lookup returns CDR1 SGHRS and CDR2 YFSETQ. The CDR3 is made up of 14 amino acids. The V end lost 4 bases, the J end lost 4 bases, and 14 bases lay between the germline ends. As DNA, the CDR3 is TGCGCCAGCAGCAGACAGAATAACGGAGAGACCCAGTACTTC. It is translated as CASSRQNNGETQYF.

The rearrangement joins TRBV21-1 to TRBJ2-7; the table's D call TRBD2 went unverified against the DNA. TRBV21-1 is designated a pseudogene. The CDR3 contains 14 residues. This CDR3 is CASSSARGSYEQYF. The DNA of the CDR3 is TGTGCCAGCAGCAGTGCCCGGGGGTCCTACGAGCAGTACTTC.

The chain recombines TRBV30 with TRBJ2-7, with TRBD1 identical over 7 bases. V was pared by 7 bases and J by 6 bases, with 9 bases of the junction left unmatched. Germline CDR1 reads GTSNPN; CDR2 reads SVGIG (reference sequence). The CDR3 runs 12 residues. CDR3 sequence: CASDPGDSEQYF. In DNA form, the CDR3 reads TGTGCCTCAGATCCAGGGGACAGCGAGCAGTACTTC.

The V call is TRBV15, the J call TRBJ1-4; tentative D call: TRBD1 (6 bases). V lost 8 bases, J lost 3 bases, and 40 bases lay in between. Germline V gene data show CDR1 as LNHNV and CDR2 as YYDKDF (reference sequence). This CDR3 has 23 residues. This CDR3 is CATSMNHWNLGARREKANEKLFF. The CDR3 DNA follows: TGTGCCACCTCCATGAACCACTGGAACCTGGGGGCGAGGAGAGAGAAGGCTAATGAAAAACTGTTTTTT.

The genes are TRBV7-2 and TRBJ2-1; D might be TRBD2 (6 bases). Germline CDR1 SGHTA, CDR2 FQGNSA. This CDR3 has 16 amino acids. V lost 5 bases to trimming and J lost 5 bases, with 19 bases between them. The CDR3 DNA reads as TGTGCCAGCAGCCCCCGGGCGGCCGGGGGACACAATGAGCAGTTCTTC. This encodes CASSPRAAGGHNEQFF.

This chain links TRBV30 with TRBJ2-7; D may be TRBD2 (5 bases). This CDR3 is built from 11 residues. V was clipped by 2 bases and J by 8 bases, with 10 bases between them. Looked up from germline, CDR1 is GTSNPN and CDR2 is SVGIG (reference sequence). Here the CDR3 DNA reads TGTGCCTGGAGTCGTGGAGGCAAGCAGTACTTC. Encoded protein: CAWSRGGKQYF. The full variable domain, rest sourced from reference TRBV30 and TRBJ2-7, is SQTIHQWPATLVQPVGSPLSLECTVEGTSNPNLYWYRQAAGRGLQLLFYSVGIGQISSEVPQNLSASRPQDRQFILSSKKLLLSDSGFYLCAWSRGGKQYFGPGTRLTVT.

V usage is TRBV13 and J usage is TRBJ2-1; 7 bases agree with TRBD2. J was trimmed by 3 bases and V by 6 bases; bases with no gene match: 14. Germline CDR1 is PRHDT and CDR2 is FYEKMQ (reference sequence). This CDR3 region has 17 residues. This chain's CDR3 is CASSFEAPGLIYNEQFF. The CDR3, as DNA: TGTGCCAGCAGTTTCGAAGCACCGGGACTAATCTACAATGAGCAGTTCTTC.

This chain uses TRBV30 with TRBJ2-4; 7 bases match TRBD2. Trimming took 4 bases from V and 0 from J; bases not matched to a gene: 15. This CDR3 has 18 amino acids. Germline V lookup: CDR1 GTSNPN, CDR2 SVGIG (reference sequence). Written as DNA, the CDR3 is TGTGCCTGGAACGGAGGGGCTAGCGGAGCCCTAGCCAAAAACATTCAGTACTTC. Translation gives CAWNGGASGALAKNIQYF.

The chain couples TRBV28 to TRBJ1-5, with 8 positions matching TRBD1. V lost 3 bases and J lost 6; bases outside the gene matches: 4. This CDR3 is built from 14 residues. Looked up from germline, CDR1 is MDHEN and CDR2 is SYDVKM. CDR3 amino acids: CASSFQTGAQPQHF. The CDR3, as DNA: TGTGCCAGCAGTTTTCAGACAGGGGCTCAGCCCCAGCATTTT.

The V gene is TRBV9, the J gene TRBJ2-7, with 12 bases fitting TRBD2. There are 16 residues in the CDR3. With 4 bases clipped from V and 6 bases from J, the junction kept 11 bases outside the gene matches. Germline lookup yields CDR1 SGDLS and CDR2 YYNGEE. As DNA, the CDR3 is TGTGCCAGCAGCACCCGGACTAGCGGGACTAGTCCCGAGCAGTACTTC. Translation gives CASSTRTSGTSPEQYF.

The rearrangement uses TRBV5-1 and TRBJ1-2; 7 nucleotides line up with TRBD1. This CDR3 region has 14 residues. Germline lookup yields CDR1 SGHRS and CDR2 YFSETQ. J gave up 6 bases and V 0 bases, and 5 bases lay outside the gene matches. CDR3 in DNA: TGCGCCAGCAGCTTGGCCAGGGGGAGCGATGGCTACACCTTC. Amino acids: CASSLARGSDGYTF.

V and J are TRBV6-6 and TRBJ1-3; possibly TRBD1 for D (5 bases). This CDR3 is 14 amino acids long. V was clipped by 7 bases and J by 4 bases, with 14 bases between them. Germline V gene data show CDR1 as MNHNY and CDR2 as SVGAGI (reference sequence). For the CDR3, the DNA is TGTGCCAGCACCCCGCGGGACGAAGGAAACACCATATATTTT. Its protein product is CASTPRDEGNTIYF.

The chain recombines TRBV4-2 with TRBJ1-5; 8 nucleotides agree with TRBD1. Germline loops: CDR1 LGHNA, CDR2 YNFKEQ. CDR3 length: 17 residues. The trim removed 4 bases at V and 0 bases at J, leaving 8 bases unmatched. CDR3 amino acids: CASSLGTGRNSNQPQHF. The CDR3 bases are TGTGCCAGCAGCCTTGGGACAGGACGGAATAGCAATCAGCCCCAGCATTTT.

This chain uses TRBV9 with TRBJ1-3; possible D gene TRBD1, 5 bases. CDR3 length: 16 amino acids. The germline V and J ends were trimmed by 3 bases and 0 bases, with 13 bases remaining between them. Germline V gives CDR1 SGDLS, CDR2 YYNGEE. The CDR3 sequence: CASSAGEGVSGNTIYF. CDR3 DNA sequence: TGTGCCAGCAGCGCGGGGGAGGGAGTCTCTGGAAACACCATATATTTT.

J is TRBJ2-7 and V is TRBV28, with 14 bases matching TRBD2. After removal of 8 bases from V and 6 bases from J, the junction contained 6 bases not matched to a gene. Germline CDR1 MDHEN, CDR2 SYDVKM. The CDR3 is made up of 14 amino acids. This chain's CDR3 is CASRETSGRGEQYF. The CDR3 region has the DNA TGTGCCAGCCGGGAGACTAGCGGGAGGGGCGAGCAGTACTTC.

The CDR3 loop reads CAIRIEGRKDTEAFF. Written as DNA, the CDR3 is TGTGCCATCAGGATAGAGGGCCGGAAAGACACTGAAGCTTTCTTT. V is TRBV10-3 and J is TRBJ1-1; D is ambiguous. The CDR3 has 15 amino acids. The V end lost 6 bases, the J end lost 3 bases, and 17 bases lay between the germline ends. Germline V gives CDR1 ENHRY, CDR2 SYGVKD.

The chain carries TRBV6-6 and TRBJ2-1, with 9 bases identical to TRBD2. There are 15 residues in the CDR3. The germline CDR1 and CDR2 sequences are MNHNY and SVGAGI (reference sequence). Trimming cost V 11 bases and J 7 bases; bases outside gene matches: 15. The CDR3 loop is CAGGGLSSGVNEQFF. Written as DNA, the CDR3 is TGTGCCGGGGGGGGATTGTCTAGCGGGGTGAATGAGCAGTTCTTC.

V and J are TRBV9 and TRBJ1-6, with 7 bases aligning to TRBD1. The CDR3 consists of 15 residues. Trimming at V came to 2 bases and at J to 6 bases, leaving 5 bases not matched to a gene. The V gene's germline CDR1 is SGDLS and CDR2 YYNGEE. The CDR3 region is CASSVQTGSNSPLHF. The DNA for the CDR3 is TGTGCCAGCAGCGTTCAGACAGGGAGTAATTCACCCCTCCACTTT.

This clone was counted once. The CDR3 reads CASTLKWGQGPSNQPQHF. CDR3 DNA sequence: TGTGCCAGCACCTTAAAGTGGGGACAGGGCCCTAGCAATCAGCCCCAGCATTTT. The chain carries TRBV21-1 and TRBJ1-5; the D segment call TRBD1 is taken from the table without a DNA check. TRBV21-1 corresponds to a pseudogene. This CDR3 spans 18 amino acids.

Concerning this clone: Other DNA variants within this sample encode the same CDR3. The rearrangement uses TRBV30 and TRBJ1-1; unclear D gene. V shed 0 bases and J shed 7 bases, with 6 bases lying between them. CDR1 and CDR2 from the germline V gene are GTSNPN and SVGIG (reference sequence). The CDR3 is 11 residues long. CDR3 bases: TGTGCCTGGAGTGTCGGCGGTGAAGCTTTCTTT. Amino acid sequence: CAWSVGGEAFF.

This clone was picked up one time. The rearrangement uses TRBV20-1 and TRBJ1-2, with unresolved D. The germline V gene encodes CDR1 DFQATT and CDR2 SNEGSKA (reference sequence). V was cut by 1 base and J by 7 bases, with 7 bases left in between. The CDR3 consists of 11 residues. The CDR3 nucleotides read TGCAGTGCTAGAGGGCCCAGTGGCTACACCTTC. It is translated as CSARGPSGYTF.

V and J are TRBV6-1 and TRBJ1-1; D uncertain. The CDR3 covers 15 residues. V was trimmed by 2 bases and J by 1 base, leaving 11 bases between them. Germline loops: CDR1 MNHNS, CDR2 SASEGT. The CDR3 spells CASSEYWRENTEAFF. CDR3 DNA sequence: TGTGCCAGCAGTGAATACTGGCGGGAGAACACTGAAGCTTTCTTT.

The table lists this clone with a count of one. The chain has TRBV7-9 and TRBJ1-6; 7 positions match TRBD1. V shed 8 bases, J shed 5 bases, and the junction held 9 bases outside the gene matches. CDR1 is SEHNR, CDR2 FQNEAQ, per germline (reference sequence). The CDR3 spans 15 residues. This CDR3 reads CASRAGTAHNSPLHF. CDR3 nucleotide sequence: TGTGCCAGCCGCGCAGGGACAGCTCATAATTCACCCCTCCACTTT. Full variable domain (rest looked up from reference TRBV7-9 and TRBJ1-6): DTGVSQNPRHKITKRGQNVTFRCDPISEHNRLYWYRQTLGQGPEFLTYFQNEAQLEKSRLLSDRFSAERPKGSFSTLEIQRTEQGDSAMYLCASRAGTAHNSPLHFGNGTRLTVT.

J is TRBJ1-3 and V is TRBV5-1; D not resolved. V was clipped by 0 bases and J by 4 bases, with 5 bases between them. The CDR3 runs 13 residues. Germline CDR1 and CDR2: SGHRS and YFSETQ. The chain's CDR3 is CASSLGTGNTIYF. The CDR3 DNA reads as TGCGCCAGCAGCTTGGGAACAGGAAACACCATATATTTT.

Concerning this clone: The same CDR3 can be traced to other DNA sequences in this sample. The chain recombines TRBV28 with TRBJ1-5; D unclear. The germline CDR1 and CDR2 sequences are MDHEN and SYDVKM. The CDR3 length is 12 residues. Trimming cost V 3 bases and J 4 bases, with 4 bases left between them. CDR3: CASSLLNQPQHF. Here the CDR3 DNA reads TGTGCCAGCAGTTTGCTAAATCAGCCCCAGCATTTT.